The source of this T cell receptor beta chain is a study of CD8 T cells in ankylosing spondylitis. TCRdb analysed the 5' RACE reads with MiXCR anew, one entry per CDR3 protein. The sample shows around 340,000 distinct CDR3 sequences, roughly 14% of them seen only once. This clonotype was seen a handful of times. Trimming pared 4 bases from V and 0 bases from J, leaving 12 bases between. The CDR3 contains 15 residues. CDR1 and CDR2 (germline): SGHAT, FQNNGV. The sample taken for sequencing was blood, either unsorted or a sorted T cell fraction (not recorded which). The chain has TRBV11-2 and TRBJ1-2; perhaps TRBD1 as D (6 bases). This receptor was taken from a male donor with ankylosing spondylitis or in good health (not recorded which). The CDR3 sequence: CASSYGGSSNYGYTF. CDR3 coding DNA: TGTGCCAGCAGCTATGGGGGCAGTTCTAACTATGGCTACACCTTC.